Below, one TCR beta chain is given with its context. Measured with immunoSEQ multiplex PCR; TCRdb has only the in-frame clones, and not every one. The table records around 2,000,000 clones, 90% to 95% of them present only once. The sample comes from a study of shared clonotypes between healthy human individuals. Deletions cut 5 bases from V and 5 bases from J, with 13 bases between. Germline lookup yields CDR1 MNHNY and CDR2 SVGAGI (reference sequence). The CDR3 consists of 15 residues. Sequenced: naive CD4+ T cells sorted from blood. Stated subset: CD45RA+ positively selected. This rearrangement joins TRBV6-6 to TRBJ1-6; D gene unclear. This TCR was sampled from a man aged 18 to 29 in good health. CDR3 in DNA: TGTGCCAGCAGTACCCGTGAGTGGGATAATTCACCCCTCCACTTT. The encoded protein is CASSTREWDNSPLHF.